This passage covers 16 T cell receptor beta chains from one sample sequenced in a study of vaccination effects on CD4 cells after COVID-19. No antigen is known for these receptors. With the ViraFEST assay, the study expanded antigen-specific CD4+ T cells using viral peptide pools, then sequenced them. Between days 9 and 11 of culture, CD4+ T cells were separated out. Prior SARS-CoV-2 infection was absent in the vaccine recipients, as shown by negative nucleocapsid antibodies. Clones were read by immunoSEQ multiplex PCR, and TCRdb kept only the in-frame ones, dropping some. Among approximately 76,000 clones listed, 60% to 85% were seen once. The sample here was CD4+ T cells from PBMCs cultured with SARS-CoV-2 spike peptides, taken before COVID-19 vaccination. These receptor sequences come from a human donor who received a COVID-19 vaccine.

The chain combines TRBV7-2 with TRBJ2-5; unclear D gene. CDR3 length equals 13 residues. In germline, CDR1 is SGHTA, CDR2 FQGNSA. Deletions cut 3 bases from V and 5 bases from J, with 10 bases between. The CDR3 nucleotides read TGTGCCAGCAGCTTTGTTACGGGCGAGACCCAGTACTTC. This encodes CASSFVTGETQYF.

The CDR3 coding sequence is TGCGCCAGCAGCTTGGGGGGGACCGGGTATGGCTACACCTTC. This gives the protein CASSLGGTGYGYTF. The gene calls are TRBV5-1 and TRBJ1-2; tentatively, D is TRBD1 (5 bases). The CDR3 sequence is 14 residues long. V was shortened by 0 bases and J by 5 bases, with 11 bases between the two germline ends. Germline CDR1 and CDR2: SGHRS and YFSETQ.

DNA of the CDR3: TGTGCCAGCAGCCGCGGACTAGCGGGGGGGCAAGAGACCCAGTACTTC. Translation gives CASSRGLAGGQETQYF. The rearrangement joins TRBV7-7 to TRBJ2-5, with TRBD2 matching 15 bases. The CDR3 consists of 16 residues. In germline, CDR1 is SSHAT, CDR2 FNYEAQ (reference sequence). Losses at the gene ends were 5 bases for V and 2 bases for J; bases not matched to a gene: 3.

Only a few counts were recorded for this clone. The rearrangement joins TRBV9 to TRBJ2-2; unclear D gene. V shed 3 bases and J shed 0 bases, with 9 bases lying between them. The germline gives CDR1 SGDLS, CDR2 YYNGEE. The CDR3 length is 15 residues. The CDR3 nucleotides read TGTGCCAGCAGCGATGCACGATCGAACACCGGGGAGCTGTTTTTT. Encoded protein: CASSDARSNTGELFF.

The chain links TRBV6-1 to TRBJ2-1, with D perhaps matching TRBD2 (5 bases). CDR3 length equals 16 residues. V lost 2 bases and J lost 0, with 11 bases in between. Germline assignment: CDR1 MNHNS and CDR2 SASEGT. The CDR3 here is CASSETRYSSYNEQFF. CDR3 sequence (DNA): TGTGCCAGCAGTGAAACTAGATACAGCTCCTACAATGAGCAGTTCTTC.

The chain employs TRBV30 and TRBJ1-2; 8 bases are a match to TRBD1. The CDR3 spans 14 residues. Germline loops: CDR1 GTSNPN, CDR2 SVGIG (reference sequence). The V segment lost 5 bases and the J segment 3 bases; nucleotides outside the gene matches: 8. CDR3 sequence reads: CAWGLDRDDYGYTF. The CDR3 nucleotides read TGTGCCTGGGGGTTGGACAGGGACGACTATGGCTACACCTTC.

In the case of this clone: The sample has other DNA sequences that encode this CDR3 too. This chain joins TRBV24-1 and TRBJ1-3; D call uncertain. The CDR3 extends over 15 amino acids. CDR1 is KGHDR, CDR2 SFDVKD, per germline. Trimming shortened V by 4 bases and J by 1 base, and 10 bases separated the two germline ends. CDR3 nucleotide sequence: TGTGCCACCAGTGACTCCCGTGGGTCTGGAAACACCATATATTTT. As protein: CATSDSRGSGNTIYF.

The CDR3 loop is CASSSGRTSGGYNEQFF. The DNA of the CDR3 is TGTGCCAGCAGCTCCGGGCGCACTAGCGGGGGATACAATGAGCAGTTCTTC. V usage is TRBV5-4 and J usage is TRBJ2-1; TRBD2 aligns across 11 bases. The CDR3 contains 17 residues. Germline CDR1 reads SGHNT; CDR2 reads YYREEE (reference sequence). V shed 3 bases and J 4 bases; nucleotides not matched to a gene: 9.

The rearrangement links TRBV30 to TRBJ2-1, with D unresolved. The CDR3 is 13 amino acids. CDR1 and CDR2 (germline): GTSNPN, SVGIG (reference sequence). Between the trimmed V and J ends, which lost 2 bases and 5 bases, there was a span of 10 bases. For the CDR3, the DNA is TGTGCCTGGAGTCAGACCTTGGACAATGAGCAGTTCTTC. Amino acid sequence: CAWSQTLDNEQFF.

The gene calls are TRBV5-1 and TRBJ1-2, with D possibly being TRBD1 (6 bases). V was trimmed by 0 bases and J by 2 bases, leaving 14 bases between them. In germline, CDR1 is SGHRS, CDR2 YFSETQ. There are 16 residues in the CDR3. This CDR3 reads CASSLGPQGQNYGYTF. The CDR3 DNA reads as TGCGCCAGCAGCTTGGGGCCACAGGGTCAAAACTATGGCTACACCTTC.

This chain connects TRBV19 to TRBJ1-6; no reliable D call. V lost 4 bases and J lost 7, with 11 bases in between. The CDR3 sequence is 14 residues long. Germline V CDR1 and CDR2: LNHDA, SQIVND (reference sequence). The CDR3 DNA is TGTGCCAGTAGTAAACCCCAGACAAATTCACCCCTCCACTTT. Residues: CASSKPQTNSPLHF.

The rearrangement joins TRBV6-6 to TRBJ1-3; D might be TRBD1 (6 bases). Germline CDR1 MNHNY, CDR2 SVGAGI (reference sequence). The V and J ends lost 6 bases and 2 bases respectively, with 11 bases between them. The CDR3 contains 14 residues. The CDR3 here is CASRPGAAGNTIYF. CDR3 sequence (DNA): TGTGCCAGCAGGCCAGGGGCAGCTGGAAACACCATATATTTT.

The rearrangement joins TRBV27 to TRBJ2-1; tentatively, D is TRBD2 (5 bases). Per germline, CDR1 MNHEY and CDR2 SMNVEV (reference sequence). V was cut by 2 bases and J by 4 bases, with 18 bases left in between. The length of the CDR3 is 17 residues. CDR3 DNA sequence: TGTGCCAGCAGTTTAGGAGGAAGAAGGAGTCGTTACAATGAGCAGTTCTTC. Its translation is CASSLGGRRSRYNEQFF.

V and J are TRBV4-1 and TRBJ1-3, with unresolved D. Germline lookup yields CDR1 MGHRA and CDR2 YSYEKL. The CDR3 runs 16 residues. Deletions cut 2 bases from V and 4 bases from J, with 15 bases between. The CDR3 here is CASSQRVTFKGNTIYF. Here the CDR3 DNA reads TGCGCCAGCAGCCAACGGGTCACCTTTAAAGGAAACACCATATATTTT.

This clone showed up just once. The CDR3 sequence is CASSRSRNYNEQFF. CDR3 in DNA: TGTGCCAGCAGTAGGTCACGAAATTACAATGAGCAGTTCTTC. The gene calls are TRBV27 and TRBJ2-1; no clear D. Germline V gene lookup returns CDR1 MNHEY and CDR2 SMNVEV (reference sequence). Trimming left V 5 bases short and J 4 bases short, with 12 bases between. The CDR3 extends over 14 amino acids.

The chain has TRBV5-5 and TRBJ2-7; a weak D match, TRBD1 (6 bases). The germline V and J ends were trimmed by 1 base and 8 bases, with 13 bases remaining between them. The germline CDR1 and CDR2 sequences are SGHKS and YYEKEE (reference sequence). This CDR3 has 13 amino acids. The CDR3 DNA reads TGTGCCAGCAGCTTGCTATCGGGACAACAGCAGTACGTC. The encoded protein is CASSLLSGQQQYV.